This TCR beta chain was recorded in a study of blood T cell repertoires in COVID-19. Study background: Specimens from acute and convalescent COVID-19 originated in the United States, Italy and Spain. The analysed material was cDNA or gDNA that came from T cells, B-cell-depleted T cells, or PBMCs.

The V gene lost 6 bases and the J gene lost 4 bases, with 12 bases spanning the gap. Germline CDR1 reads MNHEY; CDR2 reads SVGAGI. This CDR3 spans 13 amino acids. Per the study methods: Reference gene primers were amplified, and this amplification served to estimate nucleated cell counts. Sequenced by immunoSEQ multiplex PCR; TCRdb stores in-frame clones only, minus some. That table furnishes V, J and clone size, whereas the DNA furnished D and trimming. Of around 220,000 clones listed, over 75% were seen once; the top ten hold about 1.9%. Sequenced sample: peripheral blood. The chain employs TRBV6-5 and TRBJ1-1; tentatively, D is TRBD1 (6 bases). The receptor's source is a middle-aged man with active or convalescent COVID-19. In DNA form, the CDR3 reads TGTGCCAGCAGCCGAAGGGGGGGCACTGAAGCTTTCTTT. As protein: CASSRRGGTEAFF.